The next 28 T cell receptor beta chains were all read from a single sample in a study of blood T cells in healthy people across ages. With a J-beta primer mix and a sample-barcoded 5' primer, a second PCR ran roughly 7 to 11 cycles. Via MiXCR, TCRdb re-called the 5' RACE reads, giving one row per CDR3 protein. The sample holds more than 500,000 distinct CDR3 sequences, 27% seen once. The specimen was blood. The receptor source for this set is a woman in her seventies in good health.

In this sample, this clonotype turned up a few times. The V and J genes are TRBV12-3 or TRBV12-4 and TRBJ1-4; D unresolved. Trimming removed 4 bases from V and 11 bases from J, with 11 bases in between. This CDR3 is 12 amino acids long. The CDR3 nucleotides read TGTGCCAGCAGTTCGGACTGTTGGAAACTGTTTTTT. It is translated as CASSSDCWKLFF.

This chain uses TRBV29-1 with TRBJ2-2; TRBD1 might be the D (5 bases). V was pared by 0 bases and J by 6 bases, with 17 bases between. The CDR3 totals 16 residues. Germline CDR1 SQVTM, CDR2 ANQGSEA. DNA of the CDR3: TGCAGCGTTGAAGATAGGACAACTCTGATCGCCGGGGAGCTGTTTTTT. Protein product: CSVEDRTTLIAGELFF.

This clonotype appeared a few times. The chain combines TRBV7-2 with TRBJ2-7; 10 positions agree with TRBD2. Losses at the gene ends were 6 bases for V and 7 bases for J; bases not matched to a gene: 9. The CDR3 extends over 14 amino acids. In germline, CDR1 is SGHTA, CDR2 FQGNSA. For the CDR3, the DNA is TGTGCCAGCAGGATAAGCGGGGGGGCAATGGAGCAGTACTTC. Translated: CASRISGGAMEQYF.

This clonotype has just a few counts. CDR3 in amino acids: CASSLVALGNTDTQYF. The CDR3 DNA sequence: TGTGCCAGCAGCTTAGTTGCCTTGGGGAACACAGATACGCAGTATTTT. The chain uses TRBV11-2 and TRBJ2-3; D remains unclear. V lost 1 base and J lost 2, with 13 bases in between. Germline CDR1 and CDR2: SGHAT and FQNNGV. This CDR3 is 16 amino acids long.

This chain uses TRBV7-2 with TRBJ2-1, with D maybe TRBD1 (6 bases). Trimming took off 3 bases at V and 8 bases at J, with 14 bases between the two ends. CDR1 is SGHTA and CDR2 is FQGNSA in the germline V gene. The CDR3 sequence is 14 residues long. The CDR3 DNA is TGTGCCAGCAGCTTCGACAGGCGGGCCGATGAGCAGTTCTTC. Its translation is CASSFDRRADEQFF.

The genes are TRBV4-3 and TRBJ1-4; 9 bases fit TRBD1. This CDR3 comprises 15 residues. Looked up from germline, CDR1 is LGHNA and CDR2 is YSLEER. V shed 2 bases and J 5 bases; nucleotides not matched to a gene: 3. CDR3 sequence: CASSQRDRENEKLFF. The CDR3 DNA reads TGCGCCAGCAGCCAACGGGACAGGGAGAATGAAAAACTGTTTTTT.

The J gene is TRBJ1-2, the V gene TRBV20-1, with D uncertain. V was trimmed by 1 base and J by 1 base, leaving 7 bases between them. This CDR3 is built from 13 residues. Germline-derived CDR1 and CDR2 are DFQATT and SNEGSKA (reference sequence). The CDR3 region is CSARVGINYGYTF. The CDR3 DNA is TGCAGTGCTAGAGTGGGGATTAACTATGGCTACACCTTC.

This clonotype appeared a few times. The chain links TRBV20-1 to TRBJ2-7, with D unresolved. V was cut by 2 bases and J by 0 bases, with 8 bases left in between. The germline gives CDR1 DFQATT, CDR2 SNEGSKA (reference sequence). This CDR3 has 13 residues. The CDR3 DNA sequence: TGCAGTGCTAGAACACCGAGCTCCTACGAGCAGTACTTC. It encodes CSARTPSSYEQYF.

This clonotype has only a few counts. CDR3 sequence (DNA): TGTGCCAGCAGCAAATGGACTAGACTCGATAATGAGCAGTTCTTC. Translation: CASSKWTRLDNEQFF. This sequence joins TRBV3-1 and TRBJ2-1, with 7 bases lining up with TRBD2. Germline CDR1 LGHDT, CDR2 YNNKEL (reference sequence). Germline trimming cut 5 bases from V and 7 bases from J; bases unmatched to any gene: 11. The CDR3 extends over 15 amino acids.

V is TRBV29-1 and J is TRBJ2-5, with 9 bases identical to TRBD1. The tail of the sequence fits TRBJ2-1 better, so the J call may be wrong. The CDR3 has 12 residues. The germline CDR1 and CDR2 sequences are SQVTM and ANQGSEA. CDR3 bases: TGCAGACGGACAGGGGAGGCCAATGAGCAGTTCTTC. Translated, it gives CRRTGEANEQFF.

This clonotype was observed many times. The rearrangement joins TRBV6-2 or TRBV6-3 to TRBJ1-2; D unresolved. Trimming shortened V by 0 bases and J by 5 bases, and 13 bases separated the two germline ends. The length of the CDR3 is 15 residues. Germline assignment: CDR1 MNHEY and CDR2 SVGEGT. The CDR3 DNA is TGTGCCAGCAGTTACTCAGGACCCTTTCCATATGGCTACACCTTC. Encoded protein: CASSYSGPFPYGYTF.

The table lists this clonotype with a few counts. The gene calls are TRBV10-3 and TRBJ1-4, with 7 bases lining up with TRBD1. The ends lost 8 bases at V and 8 bases at J; junction bases unmatched: 11. This CDR3 spans 14 amino acids. The germline V gene has CDR1 ENHRY and CDR2 SYGVKD. DNA of the CDR3: TGTGCCATCGGGGAAGACAGGGACCAGGAAAAACTGTTTTTT. It is translated as CAIGEDRDQEKLFF.

The chain carries TRBV7-3 and TRBJ1-1, with TRBD1 identical over 7 bases. The ends lost 2 bases at V and 11 bases at J; junction bases unmatched: 17. CDR3 length equals 16 residues. Per germline, CDR1 SGHTA and CDR2 FQGTGA. CDR3: CASSLSPTGKGRRAFF. The CDR3 DNA follows: TGTGCCAGCAGCTTATCCCCGACAGGGAAGGGTCGAAGGGCTTTCTTT.

The chain carries TRBV19 and TRBJ2-1; TRBD1 agrees at 7 bases. Germline assignment: CDR1 LNHDA and CDR2 SQIVND (reference sequence). The CDR3 contains 15 residues. V gave up 2 bases and J gave up 4 bases; unmatched junction bases: 5. CDR3 amino acids: CASSIMTGPYNEQFF. CDR3 bases: TGTGCCAGTAGTATAATGACAGGGCCTTACAATGAGCAGTTCTTC.

This clonotype was detected a few times. V is TRBV28 and J is TRBJ1-1; D may be TRBD1 (5 bases). The CDR3 is 15 amino acids. Trimming cost V 5 bases and J 0 bases, with 13 bases left between them. Germline V lookup: CDR1 MDHEN, CDR2 SYDVKM. DNA of the CDR3: TGTGCCAGCAGTGCCCCGGCAGGGATGAACACTGAAGCTTTCTTT. Protein: CASSAPAGMNTEAFF.

This clonotype was detected only a few times. The chain uses TRBV19 and TRBJ2-5; 10 bases map to TRBD2. This CDR3 spans 19 amino acids. Germline CDR1 LNHDA, CDR2 SQIVND (reference sequence). The V gene end was trimmed by 2 bases and the J gene end by 5 bases; junction bases not matched to a gene: 17. Here the CDR3 reads CASSIRGSASGGPTETQYF. Written as DNA, the CDR3 is TGTGCCAGTAGTATAAGGGGCTCAGCTAGCGGGGGCCCAACGGAGACCCAGTACTTC.

This clonotype was counted between two and nine times. The J gene is TRBJ1-4, the V gene TRBV29-1, with D unresolved. Looked up from germline, CDR1 is SQVTM and CDR2 is ANQGSEA. The CDR3 is 15 residues long. V was shortened by 6 bases and J by 2 bases, with 16 bases between the two germline ends. The CDR3 loop is CSVGLERGTNEKLFF. The CDR3 DNA follows: TGCAGCGTGGGTCTCGAGAGAGGCACTAATGAAAAACTGTTTTTT.

The chain couples TRBV7-2 to TRBJ2-5; D gene unclear. The J call may be mistaken, given a closer DNA end match to TRBJ2-1. The CDR3 covers 14 residues. Germline V gene sequence: CDR1 SGHTA, CDR2 FQGNSA. The CDR3 nucleotides are TGTGCCAGCAGCTTATTAGGCGAGGCCAATGAGCAGTTCTTC. Its translation: CASSLLGEANEQFF.

As regards this clonotype: The junction does not match germline at one end; this may be a read error. The V call is TRBV5-1, the J call TRBJ2-1; D gene uncertain. This CDR3 has 14 residues. CDR1 and CDR2 (germline): SGHRS, YFSETQ. CDR3 bases: TGCGCCAGCAACAACTTTAGCTCCTACAATGAACAGTTCTTC. Translation gives CASNNFSSYNEQFF. Looking up the rest from reference TRBV5-1 and TRBJ2-1 gives the full variable domain: KAGVTQTPRYLIKTRGQQVTLSCSPISGHRSVSWYQQTPGQGLQFLFEYFSETQRNKGNFPGRFSGRQFSNSRSEMNVSTLELGDSALYLCASNNFSSYNEQFFGPGTRLTVL.

This chain uses TRBV4-3 with TRBJ1-6; 8 bases agree with TRBD1. Germline lookup yields CDR1 LGHNA and CDR2 YSLEER. V was clipped by 4 bases and J by 8 bases; unmatched bases: 4. CDR3 length: 14 residues. The CDR3 coding sequence is TGCGCCAGCAGCCTAATGACAGGGGATTCACCCCTCCACTTT. Translating it yields CASSLMTGDSPLHF.

This chain joins TRBV25-1 and TRBJ2-5, with TRBD2 matching over 7 bases. The length of the CDR3 is 15 residues. Losses at the gene ends were 5 bases for V and 4 bases for J; bases not matched to a gene: 10. Germline V gene data show CDR1 as MGHDK and CDR2 as SYGVNS. CDR3 bases: TGTGCCAGCAGTCGAGGGAGTTCGGGGGGAGAGACCCAGTACTTC. This encodes CASSRGSSGGETQYF. Using reference TRBV25-1 and TRBJ2-5 for the parts outside the CDR3, the full variable domain is EADIYQTPRYLVIGTGKKITLECSQTMGHDKMYWYQQDPGMELHLIHYSYGVNSTEKGDLSSESTVSRIRTEHFPLTLESARPSHTSQYLCASSRGSSGGETQYFGPGTRLLVL.

This chain connects TRBV6-6 to TRBJ2-1; D might be TRBD1 (5 bases). CDR1 MNHNY and CDR2 SVGAGI come from the germline V gene (reference sequence). The CDR3 covers 16 residues. The germline V and J ends were trimmed by 8 bases and 0 bases, with 17 bases remaining between them. This chain's CDR3 is CASSLTVSSSYNEQFF. The CDR3 DNA reads as TGTGCCAGCTCACTGACAGTTTCCAGCTCCTACAATGAGCAGTTCTTC.

The V and J genes are TRBV4-3 and TRBJ1-2; D possibly corresponds to TRBD1 (5 bases). Looked up from germline, CDR1 is LGHNA and CDR2 is YSLEER. CDR3 length: 15 residues. V lost 0 bases and J lost 9, with 17 bases in between. Written as DNA, the CDR3 is TGCGCCAGCAGCCAAGATCTTCGGGACCACCTTCGCTACACCTTC. Protein sequence: CASSQDLRDHLRYTF.

This chain connects TRBV6-1 to TRBJ1-2, with TRBD1 as a possible D gene (5 bases). The CDR3 loop spans 13 amino acids. CDR1 MNHNS and CDR2 SASEGT come from the germline V gene. Deletions cut 7 bases from V and 6 bases from J, with 15 bases between. DNA for the CDR3: TGTGCCAGCAAAGGATGGGACTCGGATGGCTACACCTTC. Its translation: CASKGWDSDGYTF.

The chain joins TRBV9 to TRBJ2-5; 10 positions agree with TRBD2. J lost 0 bases, V lost 0 bases, and 5 bases had no gene match. This CDR3 spans 17 amino acids. The V gene's germline CDR1 is SGDLS and CDR2 YYNGEE. As DNA, the CDR3 is TGTGCCAGCAGCGTAGGGGCTAGCGGGGGCAACCAAGAGACCCAGTACTTC. This encodes CASSVGASGGNQETQYF.

This sequence joins TRBV7-2 and TRBJ2-3, with 11 bases fitting TRBD2. CDR3 size: 16 residues. The J segment lost 3 bases and the V segment lost 3 bases, leaving 5 bases of the junction unmatched. The germline V gene encodes CDR1 SGHTA and CDR2 FQGNSA. The DNA for the CDR3 is TGTGCCAGCAGCTTTTCACTAGCGGGAGTTACAGATACGCAGTATTTT. Residues: CASSFSLAGVTDTQYF.

Many counts were recorded for this clonotype. The rearrangement uses TRBV7-8 and TRBJ1-4; TRBD1 aligns across 10 bases. V shed 5 bases, J shed 9 bases, and the junction held 18 bases outside the gene matches. Germline assignment: CDR1 SGHVS and CDR2 FQNEAQ. This CDR3 has 18 amino acids. CDR3 DNA sequence: TGTGCCAGCAGCCAAAGGACAGGGGGAACCGCCACAACTAAAAAACTGTTTTTT. As protein: CASSQRTGGTATTKKLFF.

J is TRBJ1-1 and V is TRBV10-2, with D unclear. CDR3 length: 13 residues. Trimming shortened V by 7 bases and J by 0 bases, and 9 bases separated the two germline ends. Germline lookup yields CDR1 WSHSY and CDR2 SAAADI. In nucleotides, the CDR3 is TGCGCCAGCATGACAAGGGTGAACACTGAAGCTTTCTTT. Translation gives CASMTRVNTEAFF.